A selection of T cell receptor beta chains follows, all from one sample in a study of blood T cells in healthy people across ages. TCRdb reprocessed the 5' RACE reads with MiXCR, giving one entry per CDR3 protein. The sample includes about 1.4 million distinct CDR3 sequences, around 59% of them seen just once. The sequenced sample was blood. The receptors here all came from a man between 18 and 35 years old in good health. The CDR3 runs from the conserved cysteine through the conserved F or W. Fields, in order: clone size, J gene, D gene, V gene, CDR3 protein, CDR3 DNA. D genes are given only for firm matches. The size field is filled for only some rows; it gives once, few, many or a size class.

>once|TRBJ2-7|.|TRBV2
CASSEVVDRFPYEQYF
TGTGCCAGCAGTGAAGTGGTTGACAGGTTCCCCTACGAGCAGTACTTC
>.|TRBJ2-5|TRBD2|TRBV4-1
CASSQAAGGRETQYF
TGCGCCAGCAGCCAAGCAGCGGGAGGAAGGGAGACCCAGTACTTC
>.|TRBJ2-5|TRBD2|TRBV5-1
CASSLESQERGYNELYF
TGCGCCAGCAGCTTGGAGTCCCAGGAGCGGGGATACAATGAGCTGTACTTC
>.|TRBJ2-7|.|TRBV4-3
CASSQDEARGGYEQYF
TGCGCCAGCAGCCAAGATGAGGCCCGGGGCGGGTACGAGCAGTACTTC
>.|TRBJ2-6|.|TRBV7-9
CASSTNVLTF
TGTGCCAGCAGCACGAACGTCCTGACTTTC
>.|TRBJ2-7|.|TRBV2
CASIRGEPYEQYF
TGTGCCAGCATTAGGGGCGAGCCCTACGAGCAGTACTTC
>few|TRBJ2-7|TRBD1|TRBV5-4
CASSLPGQGPYEQYF
TGTGCCAGCAGCTTGCCGGGACAGGGCCCCTACGAGCAGTACTTC
>.|TRBJ2-3|TRBD1|TRBV13
CASSRDRGRTDTQYF
TGTGCCAGCAGCCGTGACAGGGGGCGCACAGATACGCAGTATTTT
>.|TRBJ2-4|TRBD2|TRBV7-2
CASSPVGLEWTSGNIQYF
TGTGCCAGCAGCCCAGTGGGGTTAGAGTGGACTAGCGGGAACATTCAGTACTTC
>.|TRBJ2-1|.|TRBV5-1
CASSLGEGQTYNEQFF
TGCGCCAGCAGCTTGGGGGAGGGACAGACCTACAATGAGCAGTTCTTC
>few|TRBJ1-2|.|TRBV12-3/TRBV12-4
CASSLVAGPPNGYTF
TGTGCCAGCAGTTTAGTGGCAGGCCCTCCCAATGGCTACACCTTC
>.|TRBJ2-7|.|TRBV6-1
CASSESRTAPVYTYEQYF
TGTGCCAGCAGTGAATCGCGGACAGCTCCCGTCTACACCTACGAGCAGTACTTC
>.|TRBJ1-2|TRBD1|TRBV5-1
CASRQTYRGGYGYTF
TGCGCCAGCAGACAAACCTACAGGGGCGGTTATGGCTACACCTTC
>.|TRBJ1-6|.|TRBV27
CASSSYFQKGMASPLHF
TGTGCCAGCAGTTCATACTTCCAGAAAGGGATGGCTTCACCCCTCCACTTT
>few|TRBJ2-5|TRBD2|TRBV7-9
CASSLATSAGETQYF
TGTGCCAGCAGCTTAGCAACTAGCGCGGGAGAGACCCAGTACTTC
>.|TRBJ1-1|TRBD1|TRBV29-1
CSAGQGAGEAFF
TGCAGCGCTGGGCAGGGGGCAGGGGAAGCTTTCTTT
>few|TRBJ2-1|.|TRBV20-1
CSARTLQGSYNEQFF
TGCAGTGCTAGGACCCTCCAGGGCTCCTACAATGAGCAGTTCTTC
>.|TRBJ2-1|.|TRBV30
CAWSDARIEQFF
TGTGCCTGGAGTGACGCCCGCATTGAGCAGTTCTTC
>.|TRBJ2-4|.|TRBV25-1
CASRHWDDKQYF
TGTGCCAGCAGACATTGGGATGACAAGCAGTACTTC
>.|TRBJ2-3|.|TRBV10-3
CVISRAQGREVDTQYF
TGTGTCATCAGTCGGGCTCAGGGGCGAGAGGTAGATACGCAGTATTTT
>.|TRBJ1-2|TRBD1|TRBV2
CASNRGQAANYGYTF
TGTGCCAGCAACCGGGGACAGGCGGCTAACTATGGCTACACCTTC
>.|TRBJ2-7|.|TRBV2
CATRLLAYEQYF
TGTGCCACCCGGCTACTCGCCTACGAGCAGTACTTC
>.|TRBJ2-1|.|TRBV4-1
CASSQVEELYYNEQFF
TGCGCCAGCAGCCAGGTAGAGGAGCTTTACTACAATGAGCAGTTCTTC
>.|TRBJ2-1|.|TRBV6-2/TRBV6-3
CASSLRWNEQFF
TGTGCCAGCAGTCTAAGGTGGAATGAGCAGTTCTTC
>few|TRBJ1-6|TRBD1|TRBV5-8
CASSFGTGESPLHF
TGTGCCAGCAGCTTCGGGACAGGGGAATCACCCCTCCACTTT
>many|TRBJ1-2|.|TRBV28
CASTPGVSRSYTF
TGTGCCAGCACTCCTGGGGTTAGTCGGAGCTACACCTTC
>.|TRBJ2-1|.|TRBV12-3/TRBV12-4
CASSLNRGGEQFF
TGTGCCAGCAGTTTAAACAGGGGGGGTGAGCAGTTCTTC
>.|TRBJ2-2|.|TRBV29-1
CSVQAGELFF
TGCAGCGTACAGGCCGGGGAGCTGTTTTTT